This T cell receptor (beta chain) was sequenced in a study of breast tumors, draining lymph nodes, adjacent tissues. MiXCR was run by TCRdb on the multiplex PCR reads, yielding one entry per CDR3 protein. The table lists hundreds of thousands of distinct CDR3 sequences, less than 40% of them singletons. Notes on the study in general: Data fit most tumor T cells coming from lymph node, expanding in tumor. The lymph node origin of tumor T cells was framed as consistent with a hypothesis, not demonstrated.

On this clonotype itself: Its antigen is still unknown.

The CDR3 runs 17 residues. Trimming removed 2 bases from V and 0 bases from J; junction bases left unmatched: 5. From germline, CDR1 is LGHDT and CDR2 YNNKEL (reference sequence). The lymph nodes were axillary draining lymph nodes from breast cancer patients. The specimen was axillary lymph node tissue. This receptor was obtained from a female donor with breast cancer. Some clones in this sample may be carry-over from other donors' samples. The rearrangement links TRBV3-1 to TRBJ1-5; TRBD1 matches 9 bases. The CDR3 spells CASSQPGTGNSNQPQHF. The CDR3 nucleotides are TGTGCCAGCAGCCAACCGGGGACAGGGAATAGCAATCAGCCCCAGCATTTT.